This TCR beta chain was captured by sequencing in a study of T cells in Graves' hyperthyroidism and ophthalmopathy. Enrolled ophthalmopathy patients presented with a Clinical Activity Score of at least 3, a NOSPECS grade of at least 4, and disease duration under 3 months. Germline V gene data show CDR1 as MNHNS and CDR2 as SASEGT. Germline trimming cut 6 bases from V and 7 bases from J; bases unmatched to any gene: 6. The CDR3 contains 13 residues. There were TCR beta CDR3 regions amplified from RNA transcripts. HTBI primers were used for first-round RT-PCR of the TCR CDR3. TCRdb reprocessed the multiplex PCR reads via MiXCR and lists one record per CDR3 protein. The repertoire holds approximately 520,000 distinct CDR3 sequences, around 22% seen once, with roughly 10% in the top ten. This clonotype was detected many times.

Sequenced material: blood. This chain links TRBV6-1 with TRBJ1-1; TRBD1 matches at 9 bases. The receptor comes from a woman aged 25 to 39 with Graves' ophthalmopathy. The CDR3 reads CASSEQGAFEAFF. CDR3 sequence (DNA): TGTGCCAGCAGCGAACAGGGGGCGTTTGAAGCTTTCTTT.